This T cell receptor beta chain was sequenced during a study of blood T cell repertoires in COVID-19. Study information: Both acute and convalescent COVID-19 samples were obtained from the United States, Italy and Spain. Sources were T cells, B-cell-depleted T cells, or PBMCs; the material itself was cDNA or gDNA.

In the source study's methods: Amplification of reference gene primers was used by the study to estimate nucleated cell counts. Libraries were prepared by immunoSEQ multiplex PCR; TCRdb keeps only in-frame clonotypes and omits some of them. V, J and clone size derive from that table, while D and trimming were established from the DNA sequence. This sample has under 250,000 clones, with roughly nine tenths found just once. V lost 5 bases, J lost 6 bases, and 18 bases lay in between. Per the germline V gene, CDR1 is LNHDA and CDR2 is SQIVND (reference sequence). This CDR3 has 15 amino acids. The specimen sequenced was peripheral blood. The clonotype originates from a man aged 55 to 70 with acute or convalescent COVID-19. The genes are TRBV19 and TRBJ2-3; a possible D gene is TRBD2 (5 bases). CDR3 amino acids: CASSGRRTPRDTQYF. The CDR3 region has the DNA TGTGCCAGTAGTGGAAGACGGACTCCTAGGGATACGCAGTATTTT. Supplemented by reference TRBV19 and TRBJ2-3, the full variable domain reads DGGITQSPKYLFRKEGQNVTLSCEQNLNHDAMYWYRQDPGQGLRLIYYSQIVNDFQKGDIAEGYSVSREKKESFPLTVTSAQKNPTAFYLCASSGRRTPRDTQYFGPGTRLTVL.